This TCR beta chain came from a study of cytomegalovirus exposure and HLA in healthy donors. Study-level points and caveats: In a later analysis, TCR beta V- and J-gene trimming was associated with a missense DCLRE1C variant. Later, an analysis showed that TCR beta chains associated with HLA were more clonally expanded than others that were equally common.

Trimming took 5 bases from V and 2 from J, leaving 12 bases between them. CDR1 GTSNPN and CDR2 SVGIG come from the germline V gene (reference sequence). CDR3 length: 13 residues. This PCR relied on a set of 60 Vbeta primers and 13 Jbeta primers. Assay used: immunoSEQ multiplex PCR; TCRdb lists only in-frame clones, some missing. Of about 67,000 clones in the sample, around four fifths were seen once. A word on this clone: Antigen specificity is unknown.

This TCR came from a woman in her twenties or thirties in good health and CMV-seronegative. The J gene is TRBJ1-1, the V gene TRBV30; possibly TRBD1 for D (5 bases). The sequenced material came from PBMCs. Written as DNA, the CDR3 is TGTGCCTGGGACGGGACTTTTAACACTGAAGCTTTCTTT. Amino acid sequence: CAWDGTFNTEAFF.